Below, 27 T cell receptor beta chains from the same sample are listed, as sequenced in a study of shared clonotypes between healthy human individuals. Sequencing was performed with immunoSEQ multiplex PCR; in TCRdb, only in-frame clones are kept and a portion is missing. This sample has about 2.4 million clones; over 85% occur once, and the top ten carry 0.36%. The sample consisted of naive CD4+ T cells from PBMCs. The subset is: CD45RA+ positively selected. The receptor source for this set is a man younger than 35 in good health. Some clones in this sample may be carry-over from other donors' samples.

The chain is built from TRBV4-1 and TRBJ2-7; D may be TRBD1 or TRBD2 (6 bases each). CDR1 is MGHRA and CDR2 is YSYEKL in the germline V gene. V was trimmed by 2 bases and J by 6 bases, leaving 20 bases between them. The CDR3 extends over 16 amino acids. CDR3 loop: CASSQTPGTSGAEQYF. In nucleotides, the CDR3 is TGCGCCAGCAGCCAAACACCCGGGACTTCGGGGGCCGAGCAGTACTTC.

V is TRBV5-6 and J is TRBJ2-5; 13 nucleotides align to TRBD2. There are 19 residues in the CDR3. From germline, CDR1 is SGHDT and CDR2 YYEEEE. V dropped 2 bases and J dropped 2; count of bases not matched to a gene: 12. CDR3 nucleotide sequence: TGTGCCAGCAGCTTCCCCCCCTCACTAGCGGGAGGGCGTCAAGAGACCCAGTACTTC. Protein sequence: CASSFPPSLAGGRQETQYF.

The genes are TRBV28 and TRBJ1-2; no definite D call. V shed 7 bases and J shed 2 bases, with 5 bases lying between them. CDR1 and CDR2 from the germline V gene are MDHEN and SYDVKM. This CDR3 comprises 11 residues. CDR3 protein: CASTKNYGYTF. CDR3 nucleotide sequence: TGTGCCAGCACAAAGAACTATGGCTACACCTTC.

V is TRBV28 and J is TRBJ2-7, with 7 bases aligning to TRBD1. Trimming at V came to 10 bases and at J to 4 bases, leaving 13 bases not matched to a gene. Per the germline V gene, CDR1 is MDHEN and CDR2 is SYDVKM. This CDR3 spans 14 amino acids. In nucleotides, the CDR3 is TGTGCCATCCAGAGTTCCGGGACAGTGTACGAGCAGTACTTC. This translates into CAIQSSGTVYEQYF.

The V and J genes are TRBV5-1 and TRBJ2-6; D is possibly TRBD1 or TRBD2 (6 bases each). V was trimmed by 1 base and J by 16 bases, leaving 15 bases between them. The CDR3 is 13 amino acids. Germline V gene data show CDR1 as SGHRS and CDR2 as YFSETQ. CDR3 in DNA: TGCGCCAGCAGCTTGCTCGGGGGCCACCCGCTGACTTTC. Translated, it gives CASSLLGGHPLTF.

The table lists this clone with a count of one. This sequence joins TRBV7-9 and TRBJ2-4; D is ambiguous. Germline V gene lookup returns CDR1 SEHNR and CDR2 FQNEAQ (reference sequence). V lost 7 bases, J lost 1 base, and 11 bases lay in between. The CDR3 covers 14 residues. The CDR3 sequence is CASTRSGAKNIQYF. The CDR3 DNA reads as TGTGCCAGCACCCGAAGTGGGGCCAAAAACATTCAGTACTTC.

DNA for the CDR3: TGTGCCATCAGTGGCGGGGGGGCAGGCGCAGATACGCAGTATTTT. Translation gives CAISGGGAGADTQYF. The rearrangement links TRBV10-3 to TRBJ2-3; 9 nucleotides line up with TRBD2. V lost 4 bases, J lost 4 bases, and 6 bases stayed unmatched. The CDR3 covers 15 residues. Germline CDR1 and CDR2: ENHRY and SYGVKD.

The chain combines TRBV27 with TRBJ2-4; 7 positions match TRBD1. With 5 bases clipped from V and 0 bases from J, the junction kept 10 bases outside the gene matches. This CDR3 region has 17 residues. The germline CDR1 and CDR2 sequences are MNHEY and SMNVEV (reference sequence). The CDR3 is CASSVEQGSLAKNIQYF. DNA for the CDR3: TGTGCCAGCAGTGTCGAACAGGGGAGCCTAGCCAAAAACATTCAGTACTTC.

This chain joins TRBV27 and TRBJ1-2, with 7 bases matching TRBD1. The junction had 6 bases not matched to a gene; V was cut back by 6 bases and J by 2 bases. Germline V gene data show CDR1 as MNHEY and CDR2 as SMNVEV (reference sequence). The CDR3 extends over 14 amino acids. The CDR3 coding sequence is TGTGCCAGCAGGATTAACAGGGGAAACTATGGCTACACCTTC. The encoded protein is CASRINRGNYGYTF.

V gene TRBV2 combines with J gene TRBJ2-1; no clear D gene. CDR1 and CDR2 (germline): SNHLY, FYNNEI. The CDR3 consists of 14 residues. The V gene lost 2 bases and the J gene lost 9 bases, with 14 bases spanning the gap. The CDR3 DNA sequence: TGTGCCAGCAGTGAACGCTCGGCTAAAGTTGAGCAGTTCTTC. Translation gives CASSERSAKVEQFF.

Here the CDR3 DNA reads TGCGCCAGCAGCTTACAGGCAGGAGAGACCCAGTACTTC. Translating gives CASSLQAGETQYF. The chain couples TRBV5-1 to TRBJ2-5, with D possibly being TRBD1 (5 bases). This CDR3 has 13 amino acids. V was cut by 2 bases and J by 4 bases, with 9 bases left in between. Germline V CDR1 and CDR2: SGHRS, YFSETQ.

The rearrangement joins TRBV6-5 to TRBJ1-6, with D perhaps matching TRBD1 (5 bases). Trimming removed 4 bases at V and 11 bases at J, with 21 bases between. This CDR3 has 16 residues. Germline V CDR1 and CDR2: MNHEY, SVGAGI. The CDR3 is CASSSYPGASETPLHF. The CDR3 bases are TGTGCCAGCAGTTCGTACCCCGGGGCCAGTGAAACACCCCTCCACTTT.

The chain employs TRBV18 and TRBJ2-1, with 12 positions matching TRBD2. The CDR3 has 16 residues. The germline V gene encodes CDR1 KGHSH and CDR2 LQKENI. The J segment lost 4 bases and the V segment lost 2 bases, leaving 3 bases of the junction unmatched. CDR3 DNA sequence: TGTGCCAGCTCACCAGGGACTAGCGGGCTGTACAATGAGCAGTTCTTC. Residues: CASSPGTSGLYNEQFF.

V and J are TRBV30 and TRBJ2-2; unclear D gene. Germline loops: CDR1 GTSNPN, CDR2 SVGIG (reference sequence). V was shortened by 4 bases and J by 1 base, with 19 bases between the two germline ends. This CDR3 has 17 residues. CDR3 residues: CAWTLKSGLVNTGELFF. As DNA, the CDR3 is TGTGCCTGGACCCTAAAAAGTGGTTTGGTGAACACCGGGGAGCTGTTTTTT.

The chain combines TRBV5-4 with TRBJ2-1, with D hard to call. This CDR3 is 16 amino acids long. V lost 3 bases to trimming and J lost 2 bases, with 15 bases between them. Per germline, CDR1 SGHNT and CDR2 YYREEE (reference sequence). CDR3 sequence reads: CASSSGNRNPYNEQFF. The CDR3 DNA sequence: TGTGCCAGCAGCTCTGGGAACCGGAACCCCTACAATGAGCAGTTCTTC. The full variable domain, its missing parts supplied by reference TRBV5-4 and TRBJ2-1, is ETGVTQSPTHLIKTRGQQVTLRCSSQSGHNTVSWYQQALGQGPQFIFQYYREEENGRGNFPPRFSGLQFPNYSSELNVNALELDDSALYLCASSSGNRNPYNEQFFGPGTRLTVL.

DNA for the CDR3: TGTGCCAGCTCAGAGGGTTCTGGAAACACCATATATTTT. It is translated as CASSEGSGNTIYF. The chain has TRBV18 and TRBJ1-3; D not certain. V gave up 5 bases and J gave up 1 base, with 6 bases separating them. Germline assignment: CDR1 KGHSH and CDR2 LQKENI. This CDR3 has 13 residues.

A remark on this clone: Within the sample, other DNA sequences also encode this same CDR3. This chain uses TRBV11-3 with TRBJ1-1; no clear D. Germline V lookup: CDR1 SGHNT, CDR2 YENEEA. With 1 base removed from V and 3 bases from J, the gap between germline ends came to 6 bases. The CDR3 spans 13 residues. The CDR3 is CASSLGVHTEAFF. In DNA form, the CDR3 reads TGTGCCAGCAGCTTAGGGGTCCACACTGAAGCTTTCTTT.

The J gene is TRBJ1-4, the V gene TRBV7-2, with no clear D. The CDR3 spans 13 residues. Germline V gene lookup returns CDR1 SGHTA and CDR2 FQGNSA. Trimming stripped 5 bases from V and 8 bases from J, with 12 bases between. CDR3 sequence reads: CASSRSNTEKLFF. CDR3 DNA: TGTGCCAGCAGCCGCTCTAATACCGAAAAACTGTTTTTT.

The gene calls are TRBV7-9 and TRBJ1-2, with TRBD1 as a possible D gene (5 bases). The ends were cut back, 5 bases at V and 3 bases at J, with 13 bases in the middle. Looked up from germline, CDR1 is SEHNR and CDR2 is FQNEAQ (reference sequence). The CDR3 has 14 residues. The CDR3 coding sequence is TGTGCCAGCAGCAAAGCCGGGGCCGACTATGGCTACACCTTC. Its protein is CASSKAGADYGYTF.

The chain carries TRBV7-3 and TRBJ1-2; no firm D call. CDR1 is SGHTA and CDR2 is FQGTGA in the germline V gene. Trimming stripped 0 bases from V and 8 bases from J, with 13 bases between. The CDR3 has 14 residues. This chain's CDR3 is CASSLTSSGGGYTF. The CDR3, as DNA: TGTGCCAGCAGCTTAACGTCGTCAGGAGGGGGCTACACCTTC. The full variable domain, with the rest looked up from reference TRBV7-3 and TRBJ1-2, is GAGVSQTPSNKVTEKGKYVELRCDPISGHTALYWYRQSLGQGPEFLIYFQGTGAADDSGLPNDRFFAVRPEGSVSTLKIQRTERGDSAVYLCASSLTSSGGGYTFGSGTRLTVV.

The chain uses TRBV28 and TRBJ2-1, with no clear D. The CDR3 is 14 amino acids. Trimming took 6 bases from V and 4 from J, leaving 13 bases between them. Germline CDR1 is MDHEN and CDR2 is SYDVKM. The CDR3 nucleotides are TGTGCCAGCAGCCTAGAGGTAGCTTACAATGAGCAGTTCTTC. It encodes CASSLEVAYNEQFF.

J is TRBJ2-3 and V is TRBV5-5; TRBD2 might be the D (6 bases). The CDR3 covers 12 residues. Germline CDR1 reads SGHKS; CDR2 reads YYEKEE (reference sequence). Trimming removed 4 bases at V and 8 bases at J, with 11 bases between. The DNA of the CDR3 is TGTGCCAGCAGCCCGGGGACTCGTACGCAGTATTTT. It translates to CASSPGTRTQYF.

Notes on this clone: This sample includes further DNA sequences coding for the same CDR3. This sequence joins TRBV18 and TRBJ1-5; perhaps TRBD1 as D (5 bases). The CDR3 is 15 amino acids. V lost 3 bases to trimming and J lost 3 bases, with 12 bases between them. Germline CDR1 KGHSH, CDR2 LQKENI. CDR3 DNA: TGTGCCAGCTCACCGGGGGGACGGGCCAATCAGCCCCAGCATTTT. It codes for CASSPGGRANQPQHF.

A note on this clone: The identical CDR3 is also encoded by other nucleotide sequences in the sample. The V and J genes are TRBV18 and TRBJ2-7, with a weak D call TRBD1 (5 bases). Germline CDR1 is KGHSH and CDR2 is LQKENI. V was clipped by 1 base and J by 1 base, with 5 bases between them. CDR3 length: 13 amino acids. CDR3 region: CASSPQGSYEQYF. The CDR3 DNA reads as TGTGCCAGCTCACCACAGGGGTCCTACGAGCAGTACTTC.

The table lists this clone with a count of one. The V call is TRBV19, the J call TRBJ2-7; TRBD2 aligns across 11 bases. The CDR3 loop spans 13 amino acids. V lost 6 bases to trimming and J lost 7 bases; unmatched junction nucleotides: 5. Germline V gives CDR1 LNHDA, CDR2 SQIVND (reference sequence). The CDR3 DNA sequence: TGTGCCAGTAGACTAGCGGGGGCGACTGAGCAGTACTTC. Translating gives CASRLAGATEQYF.

The chain couples TRBV19 to TRBJ2-1; no firm D call. V was clipped by 1 base and J by 3 bases, with 10 bases between them. Germline V gives CDR1 LNHDA, CDR2 SQIVND (reference sequence). The CDR3 is made up of 15 amino acids. The CDR3 loop is CASSIGPGFYNEQFF. The CDR3 bases are TGTGCCAGTAGTATAGGTCCGGGTTTCTACAATGAGCAGTTCTTC. Full variable domain (outside the CDR3, taken from reference TRBV19 and TRBJ2-1): DGGITQSPKYLFRKEGQNVTLSCEQNLNHDAMYWYRQDPGQGLRLIYYSQIVNDFQKGDIAEGYSVSREKKESFPLTVTSAQKNPTAFYLCASSIGPGFYNEQFFGPGTRLTVL.

The DNA for the CDR3 is TGTGCCAGTAGTAGTCTAGCGGCGAGCTCCTACAATGAGCAGTTCTTC. This encodes CASSSLAASSYNEQFF. This sequence joins TRBV19 and TRBJ2-1, with 7 bases fitting TRBD2. V lost 4 bases to trimming and J lost 0 bases; unmatched junction nucleotides: 6. CDR3 length: 16 residues. Germline-derived CDR1 and CDR2 are LNHDA and SQIVND (reference sequence).